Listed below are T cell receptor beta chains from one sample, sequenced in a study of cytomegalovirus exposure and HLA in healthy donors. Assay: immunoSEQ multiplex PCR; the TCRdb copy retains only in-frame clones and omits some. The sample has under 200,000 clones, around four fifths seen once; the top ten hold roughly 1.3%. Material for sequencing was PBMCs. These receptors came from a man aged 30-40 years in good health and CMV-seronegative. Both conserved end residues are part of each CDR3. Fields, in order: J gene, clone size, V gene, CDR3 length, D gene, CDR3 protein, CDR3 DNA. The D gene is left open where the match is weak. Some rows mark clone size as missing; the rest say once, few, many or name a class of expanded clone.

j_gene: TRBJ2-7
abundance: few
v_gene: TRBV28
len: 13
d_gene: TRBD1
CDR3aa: CASSWTGGVEQYF
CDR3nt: TGTGCCAGCAGTTGGACAGGGGGCGTCGAGCAGTACTTC

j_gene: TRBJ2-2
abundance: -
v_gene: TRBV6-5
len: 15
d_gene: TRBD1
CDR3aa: CASSWGQENTGELFF
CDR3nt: TGTGCCAGCAGCTGGGGACAGGAGAACACCGGGGAGCTGTTTTTT

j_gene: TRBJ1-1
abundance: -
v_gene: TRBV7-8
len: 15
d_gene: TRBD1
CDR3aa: CASSLYQGAMIEAFF
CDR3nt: TGTGCCAGCAGCTTATATCAGGGGGCGATGATTGAAGCTTTCTTT

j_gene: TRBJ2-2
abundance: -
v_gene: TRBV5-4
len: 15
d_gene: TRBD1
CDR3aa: CASRPDRGHTGELFF
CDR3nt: TGTGCCAGCAGACCTGACAGGGGGCACACCGGGGAGCTGTTTTTT

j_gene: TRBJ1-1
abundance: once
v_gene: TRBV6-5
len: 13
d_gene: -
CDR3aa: CASREQGRTEAFF
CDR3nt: TGTGCCAGCAGAGAACAGGGAAGGACTGAAGCTTTCTTT

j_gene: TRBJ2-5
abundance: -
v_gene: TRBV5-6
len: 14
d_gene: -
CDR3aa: CASSVLGAGETQYF
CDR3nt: TGTGCCAGCAGCGTCTTGGGGGCCGGGGAGACCCAGTACTTC

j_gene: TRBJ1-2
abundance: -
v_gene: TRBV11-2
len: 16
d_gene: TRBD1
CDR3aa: CASSLDLDRLGGGYTF
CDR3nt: TGTGCCAGCAGCTTAGATCTGGACAGGTTGGGGGGTGGCTACACCTTC

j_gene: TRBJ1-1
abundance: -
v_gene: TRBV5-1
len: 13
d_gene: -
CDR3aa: CASSRTTNTEAFF
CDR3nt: TGCGCCAGCAGCCGGACTACAAACACTGAAGCTTTCTTT

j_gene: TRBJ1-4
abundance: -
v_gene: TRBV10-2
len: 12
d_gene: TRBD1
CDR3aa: CASRDREEKLFF
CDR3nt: TGCGCCAGCAGGGACAGGGAGGAAAAACTGTTTTTT

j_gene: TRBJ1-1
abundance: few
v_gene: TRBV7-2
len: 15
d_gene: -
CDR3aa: CASSRDGTLNTEAFF
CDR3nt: TGTGCCAGCAGCCGCGACGGGACATTGAACACTGAAGCTTTCTTT

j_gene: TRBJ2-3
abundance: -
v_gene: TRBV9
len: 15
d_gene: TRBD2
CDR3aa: CASSDAGGPSDTQYF
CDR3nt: TGTGCCAGCAGCGACGCGGGAGGGCCATCAGATACGCAGTATTTT

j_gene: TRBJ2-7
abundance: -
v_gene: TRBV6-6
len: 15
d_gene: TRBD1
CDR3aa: CASSPRDRGNDEQYF
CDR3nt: TGTGCCAGCAGTCCCCGGGACAGGGGGAACGACGAGCAGTACTTC

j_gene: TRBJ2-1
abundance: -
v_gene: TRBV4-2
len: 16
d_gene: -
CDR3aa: CASSQDRRRLWDEQFF
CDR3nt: TGTGCCAGCAGCCAAGATAGGAGAAGGCTTTGGGATGAGCAGTTCTTC

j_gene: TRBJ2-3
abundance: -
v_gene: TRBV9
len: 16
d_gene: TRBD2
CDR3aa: CASSVVGLPDTDTQYF
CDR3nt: TGTGCCAGCAGCGTAGTGGGACTACCGGACACAGATACGCAGTATTTT

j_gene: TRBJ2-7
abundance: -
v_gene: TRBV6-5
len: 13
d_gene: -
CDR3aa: CASSRHRSYEQYF
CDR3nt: TGTGCCAGCTCGAGACACCGATCCTACGAGCAGTACTTC

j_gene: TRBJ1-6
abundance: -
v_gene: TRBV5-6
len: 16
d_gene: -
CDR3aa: CASSLRGGGYNSPLHF
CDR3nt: TGTGCCAGCAGCTTGAGGGGCGGAGGGTATAATTCACCCCTCCACTTT

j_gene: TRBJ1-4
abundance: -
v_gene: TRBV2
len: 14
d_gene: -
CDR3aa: CASSPGVTNEKLFF
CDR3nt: TGTGCCAGCAGTCCAGGGGTCACTAATGAAAAACTGTTTTTT

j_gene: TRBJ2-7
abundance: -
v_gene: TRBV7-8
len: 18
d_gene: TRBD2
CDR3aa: CASSLAVYVLADTYEQYF
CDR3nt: TGTGCCAGCAGCTTAGCGGTATATGTACTAGCGGATACCTACGAGCAGTACTTC

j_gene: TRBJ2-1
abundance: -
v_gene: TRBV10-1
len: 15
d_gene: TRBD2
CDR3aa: CASSGGTSGGNEQFF
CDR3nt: TGCGCCAGCAGTGGGGGGACTAGCGGGGGCAATGAGCAGTTCTTC

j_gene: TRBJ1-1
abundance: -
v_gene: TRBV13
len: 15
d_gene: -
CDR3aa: CASSLGQTMNTEAFF
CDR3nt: TGTGCCAGCAGCTTGGGACAAACCATGAACACTGAAGCTTTCTTT

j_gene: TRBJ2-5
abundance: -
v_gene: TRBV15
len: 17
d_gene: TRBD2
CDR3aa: CATSRFGLGGSQETQYF
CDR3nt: TGTGCCACCAGCAGGTTTGGTCTGGGAGGGTCGCAAGAGACCCAGTACTTC

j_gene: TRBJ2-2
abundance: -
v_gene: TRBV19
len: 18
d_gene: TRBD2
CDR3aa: CASRIHKGLAENTGELFF
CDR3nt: TGTGCCAGTAGGATTCACAAAGGACTAGCGGAGAACACCGGGGAGCTGTTTTTT

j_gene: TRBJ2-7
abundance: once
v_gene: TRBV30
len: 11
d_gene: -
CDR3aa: CAWSQAYEQYF
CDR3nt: TGTGCCTGGAGTCAGGCTTACGAGCAGTACTTC

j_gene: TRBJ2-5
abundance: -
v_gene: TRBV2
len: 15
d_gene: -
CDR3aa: CASSEARVGAETQYF
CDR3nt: TGTGCCAGCAGTGAGGCGAGGGTAGGCGCGGAGACCCAGTACTTC

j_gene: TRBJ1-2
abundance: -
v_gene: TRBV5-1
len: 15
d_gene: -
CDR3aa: CASSLNAQGWGGYTF
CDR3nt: TGCGCCAGCAGCTTAAACGCACAGGGATGGGGAGGCTACACCTTC

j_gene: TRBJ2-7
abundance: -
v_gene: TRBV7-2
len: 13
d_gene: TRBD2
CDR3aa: CASQAGGTYEQYF
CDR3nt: TGTGCCAGCCAGGCGGGAGGGACTTACGAGCAGTACTTC

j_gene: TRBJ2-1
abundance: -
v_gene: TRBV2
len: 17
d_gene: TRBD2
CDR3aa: CASSDGLAGVRGNEQFF
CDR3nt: TGTGCCAGCAGTGACGGACTAGCGGGAGTAAGGGGCAATGAGCAGTTCTTC

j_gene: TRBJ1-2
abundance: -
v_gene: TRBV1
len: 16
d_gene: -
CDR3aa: CTSSQAFRGGGYGYTF
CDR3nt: TGCACCAGCAGCCAAGCCTTCCGGGGAGGGGGATATGGCTACACCTTC

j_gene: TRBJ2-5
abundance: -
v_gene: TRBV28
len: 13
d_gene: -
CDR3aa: CATAQGGQETQYF
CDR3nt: TGTGCCACCGCCCAGGGGGGCCAAGAGACCCAGTACTTC

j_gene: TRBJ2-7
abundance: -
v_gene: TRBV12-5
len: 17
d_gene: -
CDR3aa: CASGSYPSRRDLYEQYF
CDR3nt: TGTGCTAGTGGTTCTTACCCCTCTCGGAGGGACCTCTACGAGCAGTACTTC

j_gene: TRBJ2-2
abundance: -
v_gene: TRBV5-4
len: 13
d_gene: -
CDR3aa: CASNVQGTGELFF
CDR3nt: TGTGCCAGCAACGTACAGGGAACCGGGGAGCTGTTTTTT

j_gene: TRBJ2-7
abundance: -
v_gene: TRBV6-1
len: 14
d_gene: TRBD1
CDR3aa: CASTLTGTGYEQYF
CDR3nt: TGTGCCAGCACCCTTACCGGGACAGGCTACGAGCAGTACTTC

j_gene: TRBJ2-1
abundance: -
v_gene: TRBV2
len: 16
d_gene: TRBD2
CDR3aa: CASSDGSGRTYNEQFF
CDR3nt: TGTGCCAGCAGTGATGGTAGCGGGAGAACCTACAATGAGCAGTTCTTC

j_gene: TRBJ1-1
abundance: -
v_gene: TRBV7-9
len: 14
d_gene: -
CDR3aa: CASAPTGSYTEAFF
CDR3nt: TGTGCCAGCGCCCCGACAGGCTCTTACACTGAAGCTTTCTTT

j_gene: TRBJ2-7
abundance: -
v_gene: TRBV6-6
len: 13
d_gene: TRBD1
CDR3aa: CAAGTGGPYEQYF
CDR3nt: TGTGCCGCGGGGACAGGGGGTCCCTACGAGCAGTACTTC

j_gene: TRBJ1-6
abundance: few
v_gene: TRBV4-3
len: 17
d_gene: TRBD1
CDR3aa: CASSPQGVGQGDSPLHF
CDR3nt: TGCGCCAGCAGCCCCCAAGGGGTCGGACAGGGGGACTCACCCCTCCACTTT

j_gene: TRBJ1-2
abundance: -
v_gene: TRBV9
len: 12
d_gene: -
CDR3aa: CASSVAGYGYTF
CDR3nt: TGTGCCAGCAGCGTAGCAGGGTACGGCTACACCTTC

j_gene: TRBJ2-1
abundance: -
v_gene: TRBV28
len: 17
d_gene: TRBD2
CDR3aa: CASRAPGGREAYNEQFF
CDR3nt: TGTGCCAGCAGGGCTCCCGGGGGGCGGGAGGCCTACAATGAGCAGTTCTTC

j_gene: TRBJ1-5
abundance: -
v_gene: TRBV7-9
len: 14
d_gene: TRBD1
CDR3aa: CASSLEGAGQPQHF
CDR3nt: TGTGCCAGCAGCTTAGAGGGGGCAGGTCAGCCCCAGCATTTT

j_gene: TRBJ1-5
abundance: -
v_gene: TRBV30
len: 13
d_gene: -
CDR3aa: CAWSVQGDQPQHF
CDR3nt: TGTGCCTGGAGTGTACAGGGAGATCAGCCCCAGCATTTT

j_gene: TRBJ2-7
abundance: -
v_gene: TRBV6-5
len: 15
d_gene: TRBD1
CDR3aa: CASSSNRGAWGEQYF
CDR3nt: TGTGCCAGCAGTTCGAACAGGGGGGCCTGGGGCGAGCAGTACTTC

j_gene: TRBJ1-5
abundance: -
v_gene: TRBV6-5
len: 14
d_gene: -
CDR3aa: CASSQQISNQPQHF
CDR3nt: TGTGCCAGCAGTCAACAGATTAGCAATCAGCCCCAGCATTTT

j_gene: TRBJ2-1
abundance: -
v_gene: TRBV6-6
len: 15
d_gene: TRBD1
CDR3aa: CASSYAQGAYNEQFF
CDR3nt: TGTGCCAGCAGTTACGCTCAGGGGGCCTACAATGAGCAGTTCTTC

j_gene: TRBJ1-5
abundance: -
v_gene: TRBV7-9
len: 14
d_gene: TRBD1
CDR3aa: CASSTGDSNQPQHF
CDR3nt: TGTGCCAGCAGCACAGGGGACAGCAATCAGCCCCAGCATTTT

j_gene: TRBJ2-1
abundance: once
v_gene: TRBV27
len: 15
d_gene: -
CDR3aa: CASSHSKSSYNEQFF
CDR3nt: TGTGCCAGCAGTCACTCCAAGAGCTCCTACAATGAGCAGTTCTTC

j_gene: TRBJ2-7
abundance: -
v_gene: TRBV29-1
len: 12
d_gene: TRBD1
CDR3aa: CSVEGTGDEQYF
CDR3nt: TGCAGCGTTGAGGGGACAGGGGACGAGCAGTACTTC

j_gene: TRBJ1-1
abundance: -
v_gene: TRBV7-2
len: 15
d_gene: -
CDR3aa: CASSLVGHLNTEAFF
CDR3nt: TGTGCCAGCAGCTTAGTGGGACACCTGAACACTGAAGCTTTCTTT

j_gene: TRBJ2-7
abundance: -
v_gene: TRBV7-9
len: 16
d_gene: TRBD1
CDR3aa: CASSSPDRGDSYEQYF
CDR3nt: TGTGCCAGCAGCTCACCGGACAGGGGTGACTCCTACGAGCAGTACTTC

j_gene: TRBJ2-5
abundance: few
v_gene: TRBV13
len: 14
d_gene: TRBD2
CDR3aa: CASSMGLATETQYF
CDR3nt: TGTGCCAGCAGCATGGGACTAGCGACCGAGACCCAGTACTTC

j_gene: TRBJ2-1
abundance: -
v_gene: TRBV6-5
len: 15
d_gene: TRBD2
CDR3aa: CASSYGLAGNNEQFF
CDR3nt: TGTGCCAGCAGTTACGGACTAGCGGGGAATAATGAGCAGTTCTTC

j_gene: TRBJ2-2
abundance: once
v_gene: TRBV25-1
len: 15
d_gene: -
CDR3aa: CASKPTGNFAGELFF
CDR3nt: TGTGCCAGTAAACCTACAGGGAACTTTGCCGGGGAGCTGTTTTTT

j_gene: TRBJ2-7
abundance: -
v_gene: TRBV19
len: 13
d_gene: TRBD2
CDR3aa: CASAELAEYEQYF
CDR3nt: TGTGCCAGTGCGGAACTAGCGGAGTACGAGCAGTACTTC

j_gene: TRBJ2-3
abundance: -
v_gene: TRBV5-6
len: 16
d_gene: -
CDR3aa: CASSSGLSGSTDTQYF
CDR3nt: TGTGCCAGCAGCTCGGGGTTAAGCGGTAGCACAGATACGCAGTATTTT

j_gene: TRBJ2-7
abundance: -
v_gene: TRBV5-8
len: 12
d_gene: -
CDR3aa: CASSLVTREQYF
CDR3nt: TGTGCCAGCAGCTTGGTCACCCGGGAGCAGTACTTC

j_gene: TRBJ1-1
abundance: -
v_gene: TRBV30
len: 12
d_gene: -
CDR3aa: CAWRRGLTEAFF
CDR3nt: TGTGCCTGGAGGAGGGGACTCACTGAAGCTTTCTTT